This entry features one TCR beta chain sequence. Its matching antigen is unknown. TCRdb's table, derived via immunoSEQ multiplex PCR, lists solely in-frame clones and lacks some. The profile shows approximately 2.1 million clones, approximately 95% of them singletons. The donors, all of them Caucasian adults, lived in Nashville, Tennessee. Partitioning of CD4+ cells yielded a CD45RA+ naive subset and a CD45RA-negative memory subset. This record belongs to a study of shared clonotypes between healthy human individuals. Study in general: Serving as donors were two women and three men, whose ages spanned 18 to 49.

Findings of the study overall: The naive CD4 repertoires of several donors were compared, and around 4.9% of clonotypes were shared.

Deletions cut 4 bases from V and 1 base from J, with 8 bases between. CDR1 is MNHEY and CDR2 is SVGAGI in the germline V gene. The CDR3 sequence is 14 residues long. This chain uses TRBV6-5 with TRBJ1-5, with a possible D match to TRBD1 (6 bases). This receptor was obtained from a man aged 18-30 years in good health. Some clones in this sample may be carry-over from other donors' samples. The sample comprised naive CD4+ T cells from PBMCs. The subset is: CD45RA+ positively selected. CDR3 region: CASSFRGSNQPQHF. The CDR3 nucleotides read TGTGCCAGCAGTTTCAGGGGAAGCAATCAGCCCCAGCATTTT.